Below, 19 T cell receptor beta chains from the same sample are listed, as sequenced in a study of blood T cell repertoires in COVID-19. Sequenced by immunoSEQ multiplex PCR; TCRdb stores in-frame clones only, minus some. The sample holds fewer than 200,000 clones, roughly 85% seen once. The sequenced material came from peripheral blood. The receptors here all came from a woman aged 60-75 years with COVID-19, enrolled during active disease.

V is TRBV6-6 and J is TRBJ2-4; 10 bases are shared with TRBD1. Germline V gene lookup returns CDR1 MNHNY and CDR2 SVGAGI (reference sequence). This CDR3 contains 16 residues. The V and J ends lost 5 bases and 6 bases, in that order; junction bases with no gene match: 10. This CDR3 is CASSRGPGQGLNIQYF. CDR3 DNA: TGTGCCAGCAGTCGAGGTCCGGGACAGGGGCTAAACATTCAGTACTTC.

The count of this clone is one. This chain uses TRBV5-1 with TRBJ1-2; TRBD1 might be the D (5 bases). CDR1 and CDR2 (germline): SGHRS, YFSETQ. V gave up 6 bases and J gave up 5 bases, with 17 bases separating them. The CDR3 length is 14 residues. CDR3 sequence reads: CASNPRGEGYGYTF. The CDR3 coding sequence is TGCGCCAGCAACCCGCGGGGGGAGGGGTATGGCTACACCTTC.

The rearrangement links TRBV14 to TRBJ2-1, with TRBD2 matching over 10 bases. Germline CDR1 SGHDN, CDR2 FVKESK. CDR3 length: 18 amino acids. Trimming at V came to 1 base and at J to 5 bases, leaving 11 bases not matched to a gene. CDR3 protein: CASSQVAAGGPRDNEQFF. In nucleotides, the CDR3 is TGTGCCAGCAGCCAAGTTGCAGCGGGAGGGCCGAGGGACAATGAGCAGTTCTTC.

The V call is TRBV18, the J call TRBJ1-5; 7 nucleotides line up with TRBD1. Germline V gene lookup returns CDR1 KGHSH and CDR2 LQKENI. CDR3 length: 15 residues. The junction had 11 bases not matched to a gene; V was cut back by 3 bases and J by 9 bases. This CDR3 is CASSPSTGPSAPQHF. The CDR3 DNA is TGTGCCAGCTCACCTTCGACAGGGCCCTCGGCGCCCCAGCATTTT.

The CDR3 nucleotides are TGTGCCAGCAGTGAACAGGACAGGGCAGGCAATCAGCCCCAGCATTTT. Translated, it gives CASSEQDRAGNQPQHF. The chain combines TRBV2 with TRBJ1-5, with 8 bases that match TRBD1. Germline V CDR1 and CDR2: SNHLY, FYNNEI. V shed 2 bases, J shed 2 bases, and the junction held 5 bases outside the gene matches. CDR3 length equals 16 residues.

The rearrangement joins TRBV27 to TRBJ2-6; D remains ambiguous. CDR1 is MNHEY, CDR2 SMNVEV, per germline (reference sequence). The CDR3 spans 15 residues. Trimming cost V 4 bases and J 0 bases, with 7 bases left between them. Here the CDR3 reads CASSSHSSGANVLTF. CDR3 DNA: TGTGCCAGCAGTTCCCACAGCTCTGGGGCCAACGTCCTGACTTTC.

This clone came up once. The V and J genes are TRBV7-6 and TRBJ1-1; TRBD1 is a possible D gene (5 bases). This CDR3 spans 14 amino acids. The germline V and J ends were trimmed by 2 bases and 10 bases, with 17 bases remaining between them. CDR1 is SGHVS, CDR2 FNYEAQ, per germline. The CDR3 here is CASSLIQTAIGAFF. The CDR3, as DNA: TGTGCCAGCAGCTTAATACAGACAGCTATTGGAGCTTTCTTT. Variable domain in full (rest from reference TRBV7-6 and TRBJ1-1): GAGVSQSPRYKVTKRGQDVALRCDPISGHVSLYWYRQALGQGPEFLTYFNYEAQQDKSGLPNDRFSAERPEGSISTLTIQRTEQRDSAMYRCASSLIQTAIGAFFGQGTRLTVV.

In DNA, the CDR3 is TGTGCCAGCAGTCGGACCAGGGATATGAGCACTGAAGCTTTCTTT. It yields the protein CASSRTRDMSTEAFF. The rearrangement uses TRBV5-6 and TRBJ1-1; D is perhaps TRBD1 (5 bases). CDR1 and CDR2 from the germline V gene are SGHDT and YYEEEE. The CDR3 has 15 residues. The ends were cut back, 5 bases at V and 4 bases at J, with 18 bases in the middle.

This clone was counted between two and nine times. The rearrangement links TRBV18 to TRBJ1-2; perhaps TRBD1 as D (5 bases). The CDR3 runs to 16 residues. The germline V and J ends were trimmed by 1 base and 2 bases, with 14 bases remaining between them. CDR1 and CDR2 from the germline V gene are KGHSH and LQKENI. CDR3 DNA: TGTGCCAGCTCACCACGGCAGGGTTTAGGGAACTATGGCTACACCTTC. The encoded protein is CASSPRQGLGNYGYTF.

The chain recombines TRBV5-8 with TRBJ1-5, with 7 positions matching TRBD1. CDR1 SGHTS and CDR2 YDEGEE come from the germline V gene. With V trimmed by 1 base and J by 9 bases, 7 bases remained unmatched. CDR3 size: 14 residues. In nucleotides, the CDR3 is TGTGCCAGCAGCTTGCGGACAGGTTCAAGGCCCCAGCATTTT. It is translated as CASSLRTGSRPQHF.

V gene TRBV5-1 combines with J gene TRBJ1-3; 9 bases map to TRBD1. V was clipped by 4 bases and J by 8 bases; unmatched bases: 13. Germline CDR1 reads SGHRS; CDR2 reads YFSETQ. This CDR3 contains 16 residues. This chain's CDR3 is CASSARTGEGLYTIYF. DNA for the CDR3: TGCGCCAGCAGCGCCCGGACAGGGGAGGGATTATACACCATATATTTT.

V usage is TRBV5-1 and J usage is TRBJ2-5, with 7 bases fitting TRBD1. This CDR3 has 14 amino acids. Germline assignment: CDR1 SGHRS and CDR2 YFSETQ. V shed 4 bases and J 5 bases; nucleotides not matched to a gene: 8. CDR3 loop: CASSPTGSEETQYF. In DNA form, the CDR3 reads TGCGCCAGCAGCCCGACAGGGAGCGAGGAGACCCAGTACTTC.

The chain links TRBV7-9 to TRBJ1-6; D is possibly TRBD1 (6 bases). The CDR3 runs 13 residues. Germline loops: CDR1 SEHNR, CDR2 FQNEAQ (reference sequence). Deletions cut 1 base from V and 9 bases from J, with 7 bases between. CDR3: CASSLEGGSPLHF. CDR3 coding DNA: TGTGCCAGCAGCTTAGAAGGGGGTTCACCCCTCCACTTT.

This clone was recorded only once. The genes are TRBV7-6 and TRBJ2-3, with D perhaps TRBD1 (6 bases). Germline V gene lookup returns CDR1 SGHVS and CDR2 FNYEAQ. This CDR3 spans 18 amino acids. Trimming pared 4 bases from V and 0 bases from J, leaving 20 bases between. The CDR3 sequence is CASSSLGQGHISTDTQYF. The CDR3 nucleotides read TGTGCCAGCAGCTCACTAGGGCAGGGACATATTAGCACAGATACGCAGTATTTT.

The chain combines TRBV10-3 with TRBJ1-1; 7 bases fit TRBD1. CDR1 is ENHRY, CDR2 SYGVKD, per germline. The CDR3 has 16 amino acids. J gave up 1 base and V 4 bases, and 9 bases lay outside the gene matches. CDR3 bases: TGTGCCATCAGTGGGGCAGGGGGAAAAGGGAACACTGAAGCTTTCTTT. Its protein product is CAISGAGGKGNTEAFF.

This clone has only a few counts. Additional DNA sequences in this sample encode the identical CDR3. This sequence joins TRBV19 and TRBJ1-1; D is unresolved. The germline V gene encodes CDR1 LNHDA and CDR2 SQIVND (reference sequence). The germline V and J ends were trimmed by 2 bases and 2 bases, with 6 bases remaining between them. The CDR3 runs to 13 residues. CDR3 coding DNA: TGTGCCAGTAGTATACACACCAACACTGAAGCTTTCTTT. Protein: CASSIHTNTEAFF.

The CDR3 is CASSEDIGYEQYF. As DNA, the CDR3 is TGTGCCAGCAGTGAGGACATCGGCTACGAGCAGTACTTC. The chain has TRBV25-1 and TRBJ2-7; tentative D call: TRBD1 (5 bases). Between the trimmed V and J ends, which lost 3 bases and 3 bases, there was a span of 9 bases. The CDR3 has 13 residues. Germline V gives CDR1 MGHDK, CDR2 SYGVNS.

The CDR3 bases are TGTGCTAGTGGTTTGGACCTACAGAGAAAACAAGAGACCCAGTACTTC. This encodes CASGLDLQRKQETQYF. The V call is TRBV12-5, the J call TRBJ2-5; no firm D call. Germline values: CDR1 LGHNT, CDR2 FRNRAP. Trimming shortened V by 1 base and J by 2 bases, and 14 bases separated the two germline ends. CDR3 length: 16 amino acids.

This clone was recorded only once. The rearrangement links TRBV7-8 to TRBJ1-1, with 7 bases fitting TRBD1. The V gene's germline CDR1 is SGHVS and CDR2 FQNEAQ. The V segment lost 7 bases and the J segment 4 bases; nucleotides outside the gene matches: 9. The CDR3 spans 14 residues. CDR3 nucleotide sequence: TGTGCCAGCACCGACAGGGCGGGGGGCACTGAAGCTTTCTTT. Translating gives CASTDRAGGTEAFF.